These 30 T cell receptor beta chains were sequenced from one sample in a study of blood T cell repertoires in COVID-19. Generated by immunoSEQ multiplex PCR, the TCRdb table keeps only in-frame clones and is missing some. This sample yields 140,000 or so clones, of which 87% are seen a single time; over 0.75% belongs to the top ten. Sequencing was performed on peripheral blood. All receptors derive from a woman between 50 and 59 years old with acute or convalescent COVID-19.

The J gene is TRBJ2-7, the V gene TRBV4-2; D is possibly TRBD1 (6 bases). Germline V gene sequence: CDR1 LGHNA, CDR2 YNFKEQ. The ends were cut back, 0 bases at V and 5 bases at J, with 14 bases in the middle. The CDR3 runs to 15 residues. For the CDR3, the DNA is TGTGCCAGCAGCCAAGATGGTGGTGGGGGCGACGAGCAGTACTTC. Protein product: CASSQDGGGGDEQYF.

This chain uses TRBV7-2 with TRBJ2-1; D gene ambiguous. Germline assignment: CDR1 SGHTA and CDR2 FQGNSA. This CDR3 contains 13 residues. Deletions cut 6 bases from V and 4 bases from J, with 10 bases between. This CDR3 reads CASRRNGYNEQFF. Here the CDR3 DNA reads TGTGCCAGCAGGAGGAACGGTTACAATGAGCAGTTCTTC.

The chain carries TRBV28 and TRBJ2-3; 7 nucleotides align to TRBD1. The length of the CDR3 is 16 residues. Germline CDR1 and CDR2: MDHEN and SYDVKM. The ends lost 5 bases at V and 5 bases at J; junction bases unmatched: 13. The CDR3 nucleotides read TGTGCCAGCAGTCCACAGGGGTTGGGTTGGGTAGATACGCAGTATTTT. Its translation is CASSPQGLGWVDTQYF.

The CDR3 nucleotides are TGTGCCACCAGCGGCAGGTTTAGCGAGCAGTACTTC. This translates into CATSGRFSEQYF. This rearrangement joins TRBV15 to TRBJ2-7; D not certain. The CDR3 spans 12 residues. CDR1 and CDR2 (germline): LNHNV, YYDKDF (reference sequence). Trimming pared 5 bases from V and 6 bases from J, leaving 11 bases between.

This clone was detected only once. V is TRBV13 and J is TRBJ2-7; 9 bases agree with TRBD2. The length of the CDR3 is 14 residues. The V segment lost 2 bases and the J segment 4 bases; nucleotides outside the gene matches: 3. Germline CDR1 PRHDT, CDR2 FYEKMQ (reference sequence). In nucleotides, the CDR3 is TGTGCCAGCAGCTTAAGCACTAGCGGGTACGAGCAGTACTTC. Translating it yields CASSLSTSGYEQYF.

The chain is built from TRBV7-2 and TRBJ1-5; TRBD1 aligns across 8 bases. V shed 1 base and J 7 bases; nucleotides not matched to a gene: 3. Per the germline V gene, CDR1 is SGHTA and CDR2 is FQGNSA. This CDR3 has 14 residues. This chain's CDR3 is CASSLDRGRQPQHF. CDR3 nucleotides: TGTGCCAGCAGCTTAGACAGGGGGAGACAGCCCCAGCATTTT. Complete variable domain (other parts from reference TRBV7-2 and TRBJ1-5): GAGVSQSPSNKVTEKGKDVELRCDPISGHTALYWYRQSLGQGLEFLIYFQGNSAPDKSGLPSDRFSAERTGGSVSTLTIQRTQQEDSAVYLCASSLDRGRQPQHFGDGTRLSIL.

This chain uses TRBV24-1 with TRBJ1-2; TRBD1 aligns across 8 bases. Germline V lookup: CDR1 KGHDR, CDR2 SFDVKD. This CDR3 contains 14 residues. Trimming took 5 bases from V and 4 from J; bases not matched to a gene: 5. The CDR3 region has the DNA TGTGCCACCAGTGTCGGGGGACAGGCCTATGGCTACACCTTC. This sequence encodes CATSVGGQAYGYTF.

This sequence joins TRBV5-1 and TRBJ2-3; 11 nucleotides agree with TRBD2. V gave up 3 bases and J gave up 1 base; unmatched junction bases: 4. This CDR3 is built from 16 residues. Germline-derived CDR1 and CDR2 are SGHRS and YFSETQ. CDR3 protein: CASSSPTSGGTDTQYF. The DNA of the CDR3 is TGCGCCAGCAGCTCCCCGACTAGCGGGGGCACAGATACGCAGTATTTT.

The gene calls are TRBV9 and TRBJ1-2; 8 nucleotides line up with TRBD1. The germline CDR1 and CDR2 sequences are SGDLS and YYNGEE. The J segment lost 5 bases and the V segment lost 0 bases, leaving 12 bases of the junction unmatched. The CDR3 consists of 17 residues. The CDR3 here is CASSVARDRGSGYGYTF. CDR3 DNA sequence: TGTGCCAGCAGCGTAGCAAGAGACAGGGGTTCGGGATATGGCTACACCTTC.

This clone was found once. V is TRBV29-1 and J is TRBJ1-2, with no clear D. The CDR3 runs to 11 residues. CDR1 is SQVTM and CDR2 is ANQGSEA in the germline V gene. Trimming removed 3 bases from V and 5 bases from J, with 7 bases in between. Here the CDR3 DNA reads TGCAGCGTTGAGCGAGGTTATGGCTACACCTTC. Amino acids: CSVERGYGYTF.

This chain uses TRBV4-2 with TRBJ1-3, with TRBD1 as a possible D gene (6 bases). CDR3 length equals 15 residues. From germline, CDR1 is LGHNA and CDR2 YNFKEQ. V gave up 3 bases and J gave up 2 bases, with 11 bases separating them. The chain's CDR3 is CASSQTWDTGNTIYF. CDR3 coding DNA: TGTGCCAGCAGCCAGACCTGGGACACTGGAAACACCATATATTTT.

J is TRBJ1-5 and V is TRBV19, with a tentative D call TRBD1 (5 bases). With 3 bases removed from V and 6 bases from J, the gap between germline ends came to 15 bases. Germline V lookup: CDR1 LNHDA, CDR2 SQIVND (reference sequence). The CDR3 has 15 residues. CDR3: CASSIGFREGQPQHF. CDR3 nucleotide sequence: TGTGCCAGTAGTATTGGGTTCAGGGAGGGTCAGCCCCAGCATTTT.

The J gene is TRBJ2-2, the V gene TRBV7-2; TRBD2 is a possible D gene (6 bases). The CDR3 has 17 amino acids. Trimming took 2 bases from V and 1 from J, leaving 14 bases between them. Germline CDR1 is SGHTA and CDR2 is FQGNSA. CDR3 DNA: TGTGCCAGCAGCTTAAACTCCCAAGCGGGGAACACCGGGGAGCTGTTTTTT. It encodes CASSLNSQAGNTGELFF.

J is TRBJ2-3 and V is TRBV4-1; 8 bases fit TRBD2. Germline V gene sequence: CDR1 MGHRA, CDR2 YSYEKL. This CDR3 contains 15 residues. With 2 bases clipped from V and 4 bases from J, the junction kept 5 bases outside the gene matches. CDR3 nucleotide sequence: TGCGCCAGCAGCCAACAACCGCGGGGGGCAGATACGCAGTATTTT. Residues: CASSQQPRGADTQYF.

This clone was observed a single time. The V and J genes are TRBV3-1 (or the pseudogene TRBV3-2) and TRBJ2-1; 13 bases are shared with TRBD2. The CDR3 is 17 residues long. CDR1 is LGHDT and CDR2 is YNNKEL in the germline V gene (reference sequence). V gave up 0 bases and J gave up 7 bases; unmatched junction bases: 6. The CDR3 DNA is TGTGCCAGCAGCCAAGATAGTGGACTAGCGGGGGAGAATGAGCAGTTCTTC. Translated: CASSQDSGLAGENEQFF.

This clone was seen just once. The chain employs TRBV5-8 and TRBJ1-5; 7 nucleotides line up with TRBD1. The CDR3 runs 17 residues. After removal of 0 bases from V and 1 base from J, the junction contained 7 bases not matched to a gene. Looked up from germline, CDR1 is SGHTS and CDR2 is YDEGEE. Here the CDR3 DNA reads TGTGCCAGCAGCTTGGCCCCAAGGGGGCTGAGCAATCAGCCCCAGCATTTT. It translates to CASSLAPRGLSNQPQHF.

The chain employs TRBV7-8 and TRBJ2-2, with TRBD2 matching 10 bases. The V gene's germline CDR1 is SGHVS and CDR2 FQNEAQ. This CDR3 region has 18 residues. J lost 0 bases, V lost 5 bases, and 9 bases had no gene match. The CDR3 is CASSLWGLATTNTGELFF. Written as DNA, the CDR3 is TGTGCCAGCAGCCTCTGGGGACTAGCGACAACGAACACCGGGGAGCTGTTTTTT.

This clone was counted only a few times. CDR3 coding DNA: TGTGCCAGCAGTGGGACAGGGAGCCAGCCCCAGCATTTT. Protein: CASSGTGSQPQHF. This chain connects TRBV2 to TRBJ1-5, with 8 positions matching TRBD1. The J segment lost 7 bases and the V segment lost 4 bases, leaving 3 bases of the junction unmatched. Germline V gives CDR1 SNHLY, CDR2 FYNNEI. This CDR3 region has 13 residues.

The genes are TRBV9 and TRBJ1-1; D is perhaps TRBD1 (6 bases). V was shortened by 5 bases and J by 4 bases, with 18 bases between the two germline ends. The CDR3 contains 15 residues. The germline V gene has CDR1 SGDLS and CDR2 YYNGEE. The CDR3 sequence: CASSRNPNRVTEAFF. DNA for the CDR3: TGTGCCAGCAGTCGAAACCCTAACAGGGTCACTGAAGCTTTCTTT.

V and J are TRBV30 and TRBJ1-2; D might be TRBD1 (6 bases). Per germline, CDR1 GTSNPN and CDR2 SVGIG (reference sequence). The germline V and J ends were trimmed by 3 bases and 8 bases, with 13 bases remaining between them. The CDR3 consists of 12 residues. The CDR3 DNA sequence: TGTGCCTGGAGAGGACAGATAGACGGCTACACCTTC. Protein product: CAWRGQIDGYTF.

The DNA for the CDR3 is TGTGCCAGCAGCTTAGGGACTAGCGGGTCCAATGAGCAGTTCTTC. Its protein product is CASSLGTSGSNEQFF. This sequence joins TRBV7-2 and TRBJ2-1, with 11 bases lining up with TRBD2. Germline V gives CDR1 SGHTA, CDR2 FQGNSA. Trimming at V came to 1 base and at J to 6 bases, leaving 2 bases not matched to a gene. This CDR3 has 15 amino acids.

The V and J genes are TRBV19 and TRBJ2-2, with 8 bases fitting TRBD1. The CDR3 covers 15 residues. Looked up from germline, CDR1 is LNHDA and CDR2 is SQIVND (reference sequence). V was pared by 1 base and J by 11 bases, with 9 bases of the junction left unmatched. The CDR3 sequence: CASSIGFQGAGELFF. The CDR3 DNA is TGTGCCAGTAGTATAGGTTTCCAGGGGGCGGGAGAGCTGTTTTTT.

Concerning this clone itself: At the DNA level, this CDR3 is encoded by other sequences in the same sample as well. V usage is TRBV27 and J usage is TRBJ1-2, with TRBD1 as a possible D gene (5 bases). Germline assignment: CDR1 MNHEY and CDR2 SMNVEV (reference sequence). This CDR3 is 13 amino acids long. The germline V and J ends were trimmed by 3 bases and 1 base, with 6 bases remaining between them. The CDR3 sequence is CASSLTDNYGYTF. In nucleotides, the CDR3 is TGTGCCAGCAGTTTGACAGATAACTATGGCTACACCTTC.

The chain combines TRBV30 with TRBJ1-1, with 8 bases that match TRBD1. Germline V lookup: CDR1 GTSNPN, CDR2 SVGIG (reference sequence). The CDR3 is made up of 13 amino acids. The V gene end was trimmed by 7 bases and the J gene end by 0 bases; junction bases not matched to a gene: 4. CDR3 DNA: TGTGCCTTCGACAGGGGAGTGAACACTGAAGCTTTCTTT. Amino acid sequence: CAFDRGVNTEAFF.

The V gene is TRBV3-1 (or the pseudogene TRBV3-2), the J gene TRBJ1-2; D remains ambiguous. Germline assignment: CDR1 LGHDT and CDR2 YNNKEL (reference sequence). The CDR3 is 15 residues long. V lost 1 base and J lost 5, with 14 bases in between. This CDR3 reads CASSQGQAPSYGYTF. CDR3 DNA sequence: TGTGCCAGCAGCCAAGGGCAGGCACCCTCATATGGCTACACCTTC.

V is TRBV7-9 and J is TRBJ1-2; 7 positions agree with TRBD1. The V gene's germline CDR1 is SEHNR and CDR2 FQNEAQ (reference sequence). CDR3 size: 14 residues. The trim removed 0 bases at V and 4 bases at J, leaving 2 bases unmatched. CDR3 DNA sequence: TGTGCCAGCAGCTTAGCACAGGGGACCTATGGCTACACCTTC. Amino acids: CASSLAQGTYGYTF.

This chain joins TRBV9 and TRBJ2-1; 13 nucleotides agree with TRBD2. J was trimmed by 1 base and V by 3 bases; bases with no gene match: 1. Germline CDR1 and CDR2: SGDLS and YYNGEE. This CDR3 has 16 residues. The CDR3 region has the DNA TGTGCCAGCAGCGAGGGACTAGCGGGATCCTACAATGAGCAGTTCTTC. Protein product: CASSEGLAGSYNEQFF.

V is TRBV27 and J is TRBJ1-1; D possibly corresponds to TRBD1 (5 bases). Germline-derived CDR1 and CDR2 are MNHEY and SMNVEV (reference sequence). CDR3 size: 15 residues. The V end lost 2 bases, the J end lost 1 base, and 11 bases lay between the germline ends. In nucleotides, the CDR3 is TGTGCCAGCAGTTTAAGTGGGGGGGAGAACACTGAAGCTTTCTTT. Translating it yields CASSLSGGENTEAFF.

The chain employs TRBV9 and TRBJ1-1, with D possibly being TRBD1 (6 bases). Trimming cost V 3 bases and J 1 base, with 13 bases left between them. CDR3 length equals 15 residues. In germline, CDR1 is SGDLS, CDR2 YYNGEE. CDR3 protein: CASSAGGTPNTEAFF. CDR3 nucleotide sequence: TGTGCCAGCAGCGCGGGAGGGACACCGAACACTGAAGCTTTCTTT.

The V gene is TRBV30, the J gene TRBJ1-1, with a tentative D call TRBD1 (6 bases). The CDR3 contains 12 residues. From germline, CDR1 is GTSNPN and CDR2 SVGIG (reference sequence). The V end lost 3 bases, the J end lost 4 bases, and 9 bases lay between the germline ends. The CDR3 DNA is TGTGCCTGGAGCGAAGGGGGCACTGAAGCTTTCTTT. Encoded protein: CAWSEGGTEAFF. The whole variable domain, filled in from reference TRBV30 and TRBJ1-1, reads SQTIHQWPATLVQPVGSPLSLECTVEGTSNPNLYWYRQAAGRGLQLLFYSVGIGQISSEVPQNLSASRPQDRQFILSSKKLLLSDSGFYLCAWSEGGTEAFFGQGTRLTVV.